This T cell receptor (beta chain) was identified during a study of blood T cell repertoires in COVID-19. In the study overall: In each case, the material was cDNA or gDNA derived from T cells, B-cell-depleted T cells, or PBMCs.

Original methodology: Amplification of reference gene primers was used by the study to estimate nucleated cell counts. The data were produced by immunoSEQ multiplex PCR, yet TCRdb's version contains in-frame clones alone and is incomplete. The DNA gave D and trimming, while V, J and clone size come from that table. The data hold 95,000 to 120,000 clones, with over 75% observed a single time. The CDR3 sequence is 12 residues long. CDR1 and CDR2 (germline): GTSNPN, SVGIG (reference sequence). V dropped 3 bases and J dropped 7 bases, with 13 bases sitting between them. This clone occurred once. V is TRBV30 and J is TRBJ2-7; D remains unclear. Sequencing was performed on peripheral blood. This clonotype originated in a woman in her 70s with acute or convalescent COVID-19. The DNA of the CDR3 is TGTGCCTGGAGCCCAGGCTTACGAGAGCAGTACTTC. Protein: CAWSPGLREQYF.